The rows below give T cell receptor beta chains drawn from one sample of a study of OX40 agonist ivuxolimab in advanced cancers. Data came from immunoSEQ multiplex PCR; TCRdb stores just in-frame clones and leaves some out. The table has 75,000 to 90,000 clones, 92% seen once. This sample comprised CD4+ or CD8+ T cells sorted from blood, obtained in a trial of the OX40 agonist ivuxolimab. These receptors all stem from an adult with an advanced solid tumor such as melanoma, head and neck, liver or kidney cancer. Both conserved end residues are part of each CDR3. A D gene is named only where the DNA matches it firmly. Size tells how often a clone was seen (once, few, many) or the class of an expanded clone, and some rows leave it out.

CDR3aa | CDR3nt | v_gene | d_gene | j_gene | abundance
CASSAGYNAEAFF | TGTGCCAGTAGTGCGGGGTACAACGCTGAAGCTTTCTTT | TRBV19 | - | TRBJ1-1 | once
CAIGRNGYEQYF | TGTGCCATCGGACGCAACGGCTACGAGCAGTACTTC | TRBV10-3 | - | TRBJ2-7 | -
CASSIGLPPYEQYF | TGTGCCAGCTCCATCGGACTACCTCCCTACGAGCAGTACTTC | TRBV27 | - | TRBJ2-7 | -
CASRRGRSSYEQYF | TGTGCCAGCAGAAGGGGCAGGAGCTCCTACGAGCAGTACTTC | TRBV6-1 | - | TRBJ2-7 | -
CAGRSGTASGNTIYF | TGTGCCGGCAGATCGGGAACAGCCTCTGGAAACACCATATATTTT | TRBV2 | - | TRBJ1-3 | -
CASEVPSGRGTGEQFF | TGTGCCAGCGAAGTGCCAAGCGGGAGGGGGACGGGTGAGCAGTTCTTC | TRBV28 | TRBD2 | TRBJ2-1 | -
CASSIESSGLGTGELFF | TGTGCCAGTAGTATAGAAAGTTCGGGCCTCGGGACCGGGGAGCTGTTTTTT | TRBV19 | - | TRBJ2-2 | -
CASSLAESGMNTEAFF | TGCGCCAGCAGCTTGGCCGAATCCGGGATGAACACTGAAGCTTTCTTT | TRBV5-1 | - | TRBJ1-1 | -
CASRPLDRGPYEQYF | TGTGCCAGCAGGCCCTTGGACAGGGGCCCCTACGAGCAGTACTTC | TRBV6-5 | TRBD1 | TRBJ2-7 | -
CASYRPGLYGNTIYF | TGTGCCAGCTACCGACCGGGGTTGTACGGAAACACCATATATTTT | TRBV6-1 | - | TRBJ1-3 | -
CASSLAGTTEAFF | TGCGCCAGCAGCTTGGCGGGGACCACTGAAGCTTTCTTT | TRBV5-1 | - | TRBJ1-1 | -
CASSPRQGSDTQYF | TGTGCCAGCTCACCTCGACAGGGATCAGATACGCAGTATTTT | TRBV18 | TRBD1 | TRBJ2-3 | -
CASSGAYGSSEDTQYF | TGTGCCAGCAGCGGGGCCTACGGGTCGTCGGAAGATACGCAGTATTTT | TRBV7-3 | - | TRBJ2-3 | once
CASSLGSGANVLTF | TGTGCCAGCAGCCTAGGGTCTGGGGCCAACGTCCTGACTTTC | TRBV27 | - | TRBJ2-6 | -
CASSQDPVSYEQYF | TGCGCCAGCAGCCAAGACCCCGTCTCCTACGAGCAGTACTTC | TRBV4-3 | - | TRBJ2-7 | -
CASSQGGGRRTGELFF | TGTGCCAGTAGTCAAGGTGGGGGGCGCCGAACCGGGGAGCTGTTTTTT | TRBV19 | - | TRBJ2-2 | -
CASSLTGTSSPEAFF | TGCGCCAGCAGCTTGACAGGGACGAGCTCGCCTGAAGCTTTCTTT | TRBV5-1 | - | TRBJ1-1 | -
CASSQLAGSDTDTQYF | TGTGCCAGCAGCCAACTAGCGGGCTCGGACACAGATACGCAGTATTTT | TRBV2 | TRBD2 | TRBJ2-3 | -
CSAQSGADTQYF | TGCAGCGCCCAATCGGGGGCAGATACGCAGTATTTT | TRBV29-1 | - | TRBJ2-3 | -
CASSDSRLWEQYF | TGTGCCAGCAGTGATTCTCGACTGTGGGAGCAGTACTTC | TRBV6-5 | - | TRBJ2-7 | -
CASTLGEGAGYTF | TGTGCCAGCACCCTCGGTGAAGGGGCTGGCTACACCTTC | TRBV11-2 | - | TRBJ1-2 | -
CASSSGTSGGGELFF | TGTGCCAGCAGTAGCGGGACCAGTGGCGGCGGGGAGCTGTTTTTT | TRBV28 | TRBD2 | TRBJ2-2 | -
CASKTPASTDEQYF | TGTGCCAGCAAAACCCCGGCTAGCACCGACGAGCAGTACTTC | TRBV28 | - | TRBJ2-7 | -
CASSIRTGTATSNYGYTF | TGTGCCAGTAGTATTCGGACCGGGACAGCCACGTCTAACTATGGCTACACCTTC | TRBV19 | TRBD1 | TRBJ1-2 | -
CASSLGTSGTNEQFF | TGCGCCAGCAGCCTGGGGACTAGCGGGACGAATGAGCAGTTCTTC | TRBV5-1 | TRBD2 | TRBJ2-1 | few
CASITGGGGISGYTF | TGTGCCAGCATTACAGGGGGCGGTGGGATATCGGGCTACACCTTC | TRBV28 | TRBD1 | TRBJ1-2 | -
CASSLGAASRELFF | TGCGCCAGCAGCTTGGGTGCCGCGTCTAGGGAGCTGTTTTTT | TRBV5-1 | - | TRBJ2-2 | -
CASTDTRGLGETQYF | TGTGCCAGTACCGATACCCGGGGGCTGGGTGAGACCCAGTACTTC | TRBV19 | - | TRBJ2-5 | -
CAISGTVGGLTRNTEAFF | TGTGCCATCAGTGGGACGGTGGGGGGCCTGACTCGGAACACTGAAGCTTTCTTT | TRBV10-3 | - | TRBJ1-1 | -
CASSALAGYSYEQYF | TGTGCCAGCAGCGCCCTAGCGGGATACTCCTACGAGCAGTACTTC | TRBV9 | TRBD2 | TRBJ2-7 | -
CASRLLAGPYEQYF | TGTGCCAGCAGACTACTAGCGGGACCATACGAGCAGTACTTC | TRBV6-1 | TRBD2 | TRBJ2-7 | -
CASRRQGRQPQHF | TGTGCCAGCAGACGACAGGGCCGTCAGCCCCAGCATTTT | TRBV6-1 | TRBD1 | TRBJ1-5 | few
CASSPQSSGGSGRPYNEQFF | TGTGCCAGCAGCCCCCAAAGTAGCGGTGGTAGCGGGAGACCCTACAATGAGCAGTTCTTC | TRBV21-1 | - | TRBJ2-1 | -
CAWTLGQGPYEQYF | TGTGCCTGGACGTTAGGACAGGGCCCCTACGAGCAGTACTTC | TRBV30 | TRBD1 | TRBJ2-7 | -
CASSPHSLAAYYEQYF | TGCGCCAGCAGCCCCCACTCTCTAGCGGCCTACTACGAGCAGTACTTC | TRBV5-1 | TRBD2 | TRBJ2-7 | -
CAIRGANYGYTF | TGTGCCATCCGAGGAGCTAACTATGGCTACACCTTC | TRBV28 | - | TRBJ1-2 | -
CASSFGDGELFF | TGTGCCAGCAGCTTTGGTGACGGGGAGCTGTTTTTT | TRBV7-2 | - | TRBJ2-2 | -
CASSPPQGALVGEQFF | TGTGCCAGCAGCCCGCCCCAAGGGGCGCTGGTTGGGGAGCAGTTCTTC | TRBV7-8 | - | TRBJ2-1 | -
CASSPSRGRAEKLFF | TGTGCCAGCAGCCCTTCCAGGGGGCGTGCTGAAAAACTGTTTTTT | TRBV11-2 | TRBD1 | TRBJ1-4 | -
CTSSQDQSTDTQYF | TGCACCAGCAGCCAAGACCAGAGCACAGATACGCAGTATTTT | TRBV1 | - | TRBJ2-3 | few
CASSLSYANTGELFF | TGCGCCAGCAGCTTGTCGTACGCGAACACCGGGGAGCTGTTTTTT | TRBV5-1 | - | TRBJ2-2 | -
CASRDRGYNSNQPQHF | TGTGCCAGTCGGGACAGGGGATACAATAGCAATCAGCCCCAGCATTTT | TRBV19 | TRBD1 | TRBJ1-5 | -
CASSQKGLPSEAFF | TGTGCCAGCAGCCAAAAGGGACTTCCCTCTGAAGCTTTCTTT | TRBV5-6 | - | TRBJ1-1 | -
CASQGGGGSGNTIYF | TGTGCCAGCCAAGGCGGCGGAGGCTCTGGAAACACCATATATTTT | TRBV5-4 | - | TRBJ1-3 | -
CASSGLSGELFF | TGTGCCAGCAGTGGCCTTAGCGGGGAGCTGTTTTTT | TRBV6-1 | - | TRBJ2-2 | once
CASRRTANTGELFF | TGTGCCAGCAGGCGTACAGCTAACACCGGGGAGCTGTTTTTT | TRBV7-3 | - | TRBJ2-2 | -
CASRVAGASTDTQYF | TGCGCCAGCAGGGTAGCGGGGGCTAGCACAGATACGCAGTATTTT | TRBV5-1 | TRBD2 | TRBJ2-3 | once
CASSVSGNTGELFF | TGTGCCAGCAGCGTGTCAGGAAACACCGGGGAGCTGTTTTTT | TRBV9 | - | TRBJ2-2 | -
CAWRGQGVSGPQHF | TGTGCCTGGAGAGGCCAGGGGGTCTCAGGGCCCCAGCATTTT | TRBV30 | TRBD1 | TRBJ1-5 | -
CASCRDKSSYEQYF | TGTGCCAGTTGCCGGGACAAGAGCTCCTACGAGCAGTACTTC | TRBV19 | - | TRBJ2-7 | -
CASSPRGGFRGVETQYF | TGTGCCAGCAGCCCCCGTGGGGGGTTTAGAGGGGTAGAGACCCAGTACTTC | TRBV7-9 | - | TRBJ2-5 | -
CASSPPLGTGELFF | TGTGCCAGCAGCCCCCCCCTAGGCACCGGGGAGCTGTTTTTT | TRBV7-2 | - | TRBJ2-2 | -
CASSPAADTQYF | TGTGCCAGCAGCCCAGCCGCGGATACGCAGTATTTT | TRBV7-9 | - | TRBJ2-3 | -